This TCR beta chain was captured by sequencing in a study of T-cell memory formation after mild COVID-19. At the level of the study: Most TCR clusters belonged to a single donor. Study results and limitations: Most CD4+ clones that shrank were in CM and EM, while CD8+ ones turned up in EMRA. Detection of some responders pre-infection suggested pre-existing cross-reactive memory T cells participated.

Constant-segment primers served in 5'RACE that generated TCR alpha and TCR beta cDNA libraries bearing sample barcodes and UMIs. TCRdb ran MiXCR on the 5' RACE reads and lists one entry per CDR3 protein. The data show roughly 200,000 distinct CDR3 sequences, roughly 18% seen once. The CDR3 runs 15 residues. The V gene's germline CDR1 is KGHSH and CDR2 LQKENI. V lost 3 bases to trimming and J lost 6 bases; unmatched junction nucleotides: 10. With regard to this clonotype: Its antigen is unidentified.

The clonotype was recovered from an adult woman who had mild COVID-19 (a few samples of this study predate the infection). Cell type and time point are not known. The rearrangement links TRBV18 to TRBJ2-7; 8 positions agree with TRBD2. The sequencing sample was made of PBMCs or a T cell subset sorted from them (not recorded which). The CDR3 spells CASSPTGLGVGEQYF. Written as DNA, the CDR3 is TGTGCCAGCTCACCTACGGGACTAGGAGTAGGCGAGCAGTACTTC.